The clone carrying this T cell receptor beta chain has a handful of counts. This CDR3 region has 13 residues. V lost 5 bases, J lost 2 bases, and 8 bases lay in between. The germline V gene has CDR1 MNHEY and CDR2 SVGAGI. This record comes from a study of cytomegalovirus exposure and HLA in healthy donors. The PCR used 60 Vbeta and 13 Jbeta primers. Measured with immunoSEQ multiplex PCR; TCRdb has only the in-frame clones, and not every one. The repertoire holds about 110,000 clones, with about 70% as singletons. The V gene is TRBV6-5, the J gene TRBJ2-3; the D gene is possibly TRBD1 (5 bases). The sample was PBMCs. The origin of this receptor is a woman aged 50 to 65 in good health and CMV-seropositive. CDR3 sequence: CASSMDITDTQYF. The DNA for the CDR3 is TGTGCCAGCAGTATGGACATCACAGATACGCAGTATTTT.